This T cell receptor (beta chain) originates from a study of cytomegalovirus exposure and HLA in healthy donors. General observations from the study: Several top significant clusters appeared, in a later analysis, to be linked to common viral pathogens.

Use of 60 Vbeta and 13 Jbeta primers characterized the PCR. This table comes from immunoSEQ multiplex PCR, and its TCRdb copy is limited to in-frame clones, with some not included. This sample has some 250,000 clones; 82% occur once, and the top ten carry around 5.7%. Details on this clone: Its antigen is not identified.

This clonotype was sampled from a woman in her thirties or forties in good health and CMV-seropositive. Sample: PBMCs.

As DNA, the CDR3 is TGTGCCAGTAGCCTCGACAGGGTATACGGCTACACCTTC. Translating gives CASSLDRVYGYTF. The chain has TRBV19 and TRBJ1-2, with 7 bases that match TRBD1. The CDR3 extends over 13 amino acids. CDR1 and CDR2 from the germline V gene are LNHDA and SQIVND (reference sequence). The J segment lost 8 bases and the V segment lost 6 bases, leaving 9 bases of the junction unmatched. The full variable domain, completed using reference TRBV19 and TRBJ1-2, is DGGITQSPKYLFRKEGQNVTLSCEQNLNHDAMYWYRQDPGQGLRLIYYSQIVNDFQKGDIAEGYSVSREKKESFPLTVTSAQKNPTAFYLCASSLDRVYGYTFGSGTRLTVV.